This TCR beta chain was captured in a study of STAT3 mutations in large granular lymphocyte leukemia. The CDR3 sequence is 15 residues long. The germline V gene encodes CDR1 SGDLS and CDR2 YYNGEE. The V end lost 0 bases, the J end lost 8 bases, and 17 bases lay between the germline ends. Generated by immunoSEQ multiplex PCR, the TCRdb table keeps only in-frame clones and is missing some. This sample yields tens of thousands of clones, of which approximately 83% are seen a single time; roughly an eighth belongs to the top ten. Study-level results: After therapy, about 30% of the 18 patients switched clonotypes, all new clones STAT3 wild type. In several patients, dominant TCR clone burden exceeded STAT3 mutant burden. In T-cell large granular lymphocyte leukemia, about half of patients showed multiple immunodominant subclonotypes.

Notes on this clone: Its antigen is undetermined.

This chain uses TRBV9 with TRBJ1-1; D possibly corresponds to TRBD1 (5 bases). The receptor was derived from a man aged 55 to 69 with T-cell large granular lymphocyte leukemia. Some clones in this sample may be carry-over from other donors' samples. What was sequenced was peripheral blood mononuclear cells. The CDR3 reads CASSVGGGPWSEAFF. The CDR3 nucleotides read TGTGCCAGCAGCGTAGGTGGGGGACCGTGGTCCGAAGCTTTCTTT.